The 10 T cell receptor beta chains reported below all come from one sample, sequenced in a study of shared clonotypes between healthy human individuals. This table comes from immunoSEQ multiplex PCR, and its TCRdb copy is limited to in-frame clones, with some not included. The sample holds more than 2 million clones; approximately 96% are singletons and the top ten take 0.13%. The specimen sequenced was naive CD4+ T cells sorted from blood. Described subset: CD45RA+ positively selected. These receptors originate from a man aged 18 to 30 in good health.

In DNA, the CDR3 is TGTGCCAGCTCACCGGGACCTGTGCAGGCGCCCCTCCACTTT. Amino acids: CASSPGPVQAPLHF. This chain connects TRBV18 to TRBJ1-6, with D tentatively TRBD1 (5 bases). This CDR3 contains 14 residues. Trimming took off 3 bases at V and 13 bases at J, with 16 bases between the two ends. The germline gives CDR1 KGHSH, CDR2 LQKENI.

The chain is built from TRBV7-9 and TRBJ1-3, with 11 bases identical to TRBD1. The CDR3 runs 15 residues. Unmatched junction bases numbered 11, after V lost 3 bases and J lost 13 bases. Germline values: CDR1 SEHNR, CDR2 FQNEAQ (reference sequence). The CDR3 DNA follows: TGTGCCAGCAGCTTCGGACAGGGGGCCGGGAGGAGGATATATTTT. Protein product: CASSFGQGAGRRIYF.

CDR3: CAWSKQGSPYEQYF. Written as DNA, the CDR3 is TGTGCCTGGAGTAAACAGGGATCGCCCTACGAGCAGTACTTC. This chain links TRBV30 with TRBJ2-7; D might be TRBD1 (6 bases). The ends were cut back, 2 bases at V and 2 bases at J, with 13 bases in the middle. This CDR3 spans 14 amino acids. Germline CDR1 and CDR2: GTSNPN and SVGIG (reference sequence).

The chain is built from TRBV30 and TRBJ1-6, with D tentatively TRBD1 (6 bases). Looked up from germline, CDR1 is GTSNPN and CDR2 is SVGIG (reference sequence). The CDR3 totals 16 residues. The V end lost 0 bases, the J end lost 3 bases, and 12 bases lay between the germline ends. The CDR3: CAWSVRVQGYNSPLHF. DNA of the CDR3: TGTGCCTGGAGTGTAAGGGTACAGGGCTATAATTCACCCCTCCACTTT.

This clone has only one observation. The CDR3 region has the DNA TGTGCCACCAGCAGGTGGGGGATTAACACTGAAGCTTTCTTT. Protein: CATSRWGINTEAFF. The rearrangement links TRBV15 to TRBJ1-1; tentatively, D is TRBD1 (5 bases). From germline, CDR1 is LNHNV and CDR2 YYDKDF (reference sequence). V gave up 3 bases and J gave up 2 bases, with 10 bases separating them. The CDR3 consists of 14 residues.

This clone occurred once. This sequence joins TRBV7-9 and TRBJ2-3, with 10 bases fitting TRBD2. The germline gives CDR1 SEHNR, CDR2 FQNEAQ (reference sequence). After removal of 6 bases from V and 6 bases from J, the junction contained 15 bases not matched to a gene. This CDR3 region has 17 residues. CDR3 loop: CASSRGSLAGVEDTQYF. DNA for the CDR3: TGTGCCAGCAGTCGGGGGAGCCTAGCGGGAGTTGAGGATACGCAGTATTTT.

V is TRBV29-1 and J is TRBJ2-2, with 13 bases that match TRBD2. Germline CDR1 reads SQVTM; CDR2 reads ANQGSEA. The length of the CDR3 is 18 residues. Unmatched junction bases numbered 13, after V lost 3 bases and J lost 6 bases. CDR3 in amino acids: CSVDSTSGRAWSAGELFF. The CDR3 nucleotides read TGCAGCGTTGATAGTACTAGCGGGAGGGCTTGGTCGGCCGGGGAGCTGTTTTTT.

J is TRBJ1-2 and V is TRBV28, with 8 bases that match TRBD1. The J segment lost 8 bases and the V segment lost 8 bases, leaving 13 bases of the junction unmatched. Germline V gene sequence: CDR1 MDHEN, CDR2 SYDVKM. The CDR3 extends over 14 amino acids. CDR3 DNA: TGTGCCAGCCTTTGGGGACAGGCGGGGGGAGGCTACACCTTC. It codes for CASLWGQAGGGYTF.

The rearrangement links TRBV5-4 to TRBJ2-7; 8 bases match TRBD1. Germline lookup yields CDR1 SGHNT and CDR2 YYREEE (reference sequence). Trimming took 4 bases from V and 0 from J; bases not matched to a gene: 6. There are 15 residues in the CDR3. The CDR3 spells CASSPETGDSYEQYF. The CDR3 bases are TGTGCCAGCAGCCCGGAGACAGGGGACTCCTACGAGCAGTACTTC. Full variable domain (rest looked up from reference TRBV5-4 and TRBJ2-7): ETGVTQSPTHLIKTRGQQVTLRCSSQSGHNTVSWYQQALGQGPQFIFQYYREEENGRGNFPPRFSGLQFPNYSSELNVNALELDDSALYLCASSPETGDSYEQYFGPGTRLTVT.

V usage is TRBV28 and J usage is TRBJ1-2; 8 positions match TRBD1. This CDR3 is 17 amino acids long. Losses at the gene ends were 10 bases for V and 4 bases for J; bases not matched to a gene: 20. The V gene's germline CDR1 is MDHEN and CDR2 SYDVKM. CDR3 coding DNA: TGTGCCACCAAATCGGGGTCGACAGGGGAGGTTGCCTATGGCTACACCTTC. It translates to CATKSGSTGEVAYGYTF.